This TCR beta chain comes out of a study of blood T cell repertoires in COVID-19. The data were produced by immunoSEQ multiplex PCR, yet TCRdb's version contains in-frame clones alone and is incomplete. The sample comprises some 300,000 clones, around 88% of which are singletons, and 10% to 15% rests with the top ten. The germline CDR1 and CDR2 sequences are SGHNT and YENEEA. The CDR3 runs to 14 residues. Trimming cost V 5 bases and J 5 bases; bases outside gene matches: 8. Specimen: peripheral blood. The sequence was obtained from a woman aged 65 to 85 with COVID-19, enrolled during active disease. The V and J genes are TRBV11-3 and TRBJ2-7; 8 bases are a match to TRBD1. The DNA of the CDR3 is TGTGCCAGCAGCCTCAGGGACAGGAGAGACGAGCAGTACTTC. This encodes CASSLRDRRDEQYF.